The 27 T cell receptor beta chains in this list originate from one sample, sequenced in a study of T-cell memory formation after mild COVID-19. Each CDR3 protein is one row after TCRdb ran MiXCR on the 5' RACE reads. The sample records roughly 500,000 distinct CDR3 sequences, about a fifth being singletons. The sequenced sample was PBMCs or a T cell subset sorted from them (not recorded which). The receptor set was obtained from an adult woman who had mild COVID-19 (a few samples of this study predate the infection). Cell type and time point are not known.

This clonotype was seen a handful of times. The chain carries TRBV7-6 and TRBJ2-1, with TRBD2 matching 8 bases. Germline values: CDR1 SGHVS, CDR2 FNYEAQ. The CDR3 loop spans 16 amino acids. J gave up 5 bases and V 1 base, and 7 bases lay outside the gene matches. In nucleotides, the CDR3 is TGTGCCAGCAGCTTAGTTCTCGCGGGGGGAAACAATGAGCAGTTCTTC. Protein product: CASSLVLAGGNNEQFF.

The DNA of the CDR3 is TGTGCCAGCATGAGCTACAGGGACGGAGAGACCCAGTACTTC. It encodes CASMSYRDGETQYF. The J gene is TRBJ2-5, the V gene TRBV7-9; D perhaps matches TRBD1 (6 bases). CDR1 and CDR2 from the germline V gene are SEHNR and FQNEAQ (reference sequence). CDR3 length equals 14 residues. V was pared by 7 bases and J by 4 bases, with 16 bases between. The complete variable domain, with remaining parts taken from reference TRBV7-9 and TRBJ2-5, reads DTGVSQNPRHKITKRGQNVTFRCDPISEHNRLYWYRQTLGQGPEFLTYFQNEAQLEKSRLLSDRFSAERPKGSFSTLEIQRTEQGDSAMYLCASMSYRDGETQYFGPGTRLLVL.

This clonotype was detected many times. V is TRBV5-1 and J is TRBJ2-1, with a possible D match to TRBD2 (5 bases). Germline CDR1 and CDR2: SGHRS and YFSETQ. CDR3 length: 14 residues. V lost 5 bases, J lost 7 bases, and 16 bases lay in between. The DNA of the CDR3 is TGCGCCAGCAGTCGGGGAGACGAATATAATGAGCAGTTCTTC. It encodes CASSRGDEYNEQFF.

The chain links TRBV4-2 to TRBJ2-1; D possibly corresponds to TRBD2 (5 bases). From germline, CDR1 is LGHNA and CDR2 YNFKEQ. The V end was cut by 1 base, the J end by 9 bases, with 16 bases between. The CDR3 contains 15 residues. This CDR3 is CASSQGASVGGEQFF. CDR3 in DNA: TGTGCCAGCAGCCAAGGGGCAAGCGTCGGAGGTGAGCAGTTCTTC.

This clonotype was observed a handful of times. The chain combines TRBV11-2 with TRBJ2-7, with 8 bases fitting TRBD2. V lost 6 bases and J lost 1; bases outside the gene matches: 11. Germline V gene data show CDR1 as SGHAT and CDR2 as FQNNGV. The CDR3 covers 16 residues. The CDR3 DNA reads TGTGCCAGCAGATTTGTCGGGGGGGACTGGTCCTACGAGCAGTACTTC. Protein sequence: CASRFVGGDWSYEQYF.

There are a few counts of this clonotype. The chain has TRBV4-2 and TRBJ2-3, with a weak D call TRBD2 (6 bases). The CDR3 extends over 17 amino acids. V gave up 1 base and J gave up 0 bases, with 14 bases separating them. Germline V gene sequence: CDR1 LGHNA, CDR2 YNFKEQ. CDR3 region: CASSQVPSGTSTDTQYF. CDR3 DNA: TGTGCCAGCAGCCAAGTCCCTTCGGGGACTAGCACAGATACGCAGTATTTT.

The sample holds a few counts of this clonotype. The rearrangement joins TRBV6-4 to TRBJ2-1; no definite D call. Germline CDR1 and CDR2: MRHNA and SNTAGT. The CDR3 runs 15 residues. V lost 4 bases and J lost 0, with 10 bases in between. The DNA for the CDR3 is TGTGCCAGCAGTGTGTTACCGAGCTCCTACAATGAGCAGTTCTTC. Translating gives CASSVLPSSYNEQFF.

The table lists this clonotype with a few counts. The J gene is TRBJ2-7, the V gene TRBV7-2; 7 bases fit TRBD1. Germline V gene data show CDR1 as SGHTA and CDR2 as FQGNSA. The trim removed 4 bases at V and 4 bases at J, leaving 7 bases unmatched. The CDR3 spans 14 residues. This CDR3 is CASSSATGAYEQYF. DNA of the CDR3: TGTGCCAGCAGCTCGGCAACAGGGGCATACGAGCAGTACTTC. The variable domain in full, with the rest retrieved from reference TRBV7-2 and TRBJ2-7, is GAGVSQSPSNKVTEKGKDVELRCDPISGHTALYWYRQSLGQGLEFLIYFQGNSAPDKSGLPSDRFSAERTGGSVSTLTIQRTQQEDSAVYLCASSSATGAYEQYFGPGTRLTVT.

The chain is built from TRBV12-3 or TRBV12-4 and TRBJ1-3; 7 nucleotides align to TRBD1. V shed 3 bases, J shed 7 bases, and the junction held 6 bases outside the gene matches. CDR3 length: 14 amino acids. CDR3 bases: TGTGCCAGCAGTTTGGGGACAGCTCGCAACACCATATATTTT. This sequence encodes CASSLGTARNTIYF.

The table lists this clonotype with many counts. The V and J genes are TRBV12-3 or TRBV12-4 and TRBJ2-7, with 10 bases matching TRBD1. The CDR3 length is 15 residues. With V trimmed by 4 bases and J by 4 bases, 7 bases remained unmatched. The CDR3 nucleotides read TGTGCCAGCAGTTCCCGGGACAGGGGAGTGTACGAGCAGTACTTC. Translation: CASSSRDRGVYEQYF.

This clonotype showed up just a few times. The chain is built from TRBV4-1 and TRBJ2-7, with D uncertain. V was shortened by 0 bases and J by 5 bases, with 14 bases between the two germline ends. This CDR3 comprises 15 residues. In germline, CDR1 is MGHRA, CDR2 YSYEKL. Written as DNA, the CDR3 is TGCGCCAGCAGCCAAGAGGCAAGGCGACTGGACGAGCAGTACTTC. Translation: CASSQEARRLDEQYF.

The table lists this clonotype with a few counts. The chain joins TRBV29-1 to TRBJ2-7; a weak D match, TRBD2 (5 bases). This CDR3 contains 13 residues. The V gene lost 4 bases and the J gene lost 0 bases, with 10 bases spanning the gap. Germline V CDR1 and CDR2: SQVTM, ANQGSEA. The CDR3 sequence: CSVVIRGSYEQYF. CDR3 coding DNA: TGCAGCGTTGTGATCCGGGGCTCCTACGAGCAGTACTTC.

CDR3 region: CASSLTREYEQYF. DNA for the CDR3: TGCGCCAGCAGCTTGACCAGGGAATACGAGCAGTACTTC. J is TRBJ2-7 and V is TRBV5-1; D is possibly TRBD1 (5 bases). The V gene lost 1 base and the J gene lost 4 bases, with 9 bases spanning the gap. CDR1 is SGHRS and CDR2 is YFSETQ in the germline V gene. CDR3 length equals 13 residues.

The table lists this clonotype with a few counts. J is TRBJ2-5 and V is TRBV18; 8 bases are a match to TRBD1. From germline, CDR1 is KGHSH and CDR2 LQKENI. This CDR3 comprises 17 residues. The J segment lost 6 bases and the V segment lost 3 bases, leaving 15 bases of the junction unmatched. The CDR3 sequence is CASSPVNSSPGGQTQYF. The CDR3 coding sequence is TGTGCCAGCTCACCGGTAAATTCATCCCCAGGGGGCCAGACCCAGTACTTC.

The gene calls are TRBV5-6 and TRBJ2-7; 10 bases are shared with TRBD2. This CDR3 has 17 amino acids. Germline CDR1 and CDR2: SGHDT and YYEEEE. With V trimmed by 2 bases and J by 2 bases, 10 bases remained unmatched. In nucleotides, the CDR3 is TGTGCCAGCAGCTTTCCAGCGGGAGGGCCGAGAACCTACGAGCAGTACTTC. Its translation is CASSFPAGGPRTYEQYF. Filled out from reference TRBV5-6 and TRBJ2-7, the complete variable domain reads DAGVTQSPTHLIKTRGQQVTLRCSPKSGHDTVSWYQQALGQGPQFIFQYYEEEERQRGNFPDRFSGHQFPNYSSELNVNALLLGDSALYLCASSFPAGGPRTYEQYFGPGTRLTVT.

The gene calls are TRBV9 and TRBJ1-2, with TRBD1 as a possible D gene (5 bases). This CDR3 spans 16 amino acids. Trimming cost V 0 bases and J 1 base, with 13 bases left between them. Germline CDR1 reads SGDLS; CDR2 reads YYNGEE. The CDR3 DNA reads TGTGCCAGCAGCGTAGCTGTAACGGGGGATAACTATGGCTACACCTTC. This codes for CASSVAVTGDNYGYTF.

This clonotype was counted between two and nine times. The rearrangement joins TRBV4-2 to TRBJ2-7; TRBD2 agrees at 7 bases. Per the germline V gene, CDR1 is LGHNA and CDR2 is YNFKEQ. J gave up 2 bases and V 2 bases, and 12 bases lay outside the gene matches. This CDR3 is 17 amino acids long. The CDR3 DNA sequence: TGTGCCAGCAGCCAACCACCCCGACTAGCCGTCCCCTACGAGCAGTACTTC. It encodes CASSQPPRLAVPYEQYF.

This clonotype was observed many times. The V call is TRBV20-1, the J call TRBJ1-2; tentatively, D is TRBD1 (5 bases). Germline assignment: CDR1 DFQATT and CDR2 SNEGSKA (reference sequence). The CDR3 runs to 14 residues. V dropped 8 bases and J dropped 6 bases, with 22 bases sitting between them. DNA for the CDR3: TGCAGTCCGACCCTGGGGCAGGGAGTCAATGGCTACACCTTC. Its translation is CSPTLGQGVNGYTF.

The chain uses TRBV5-5 and TRBJ2-3; 10 nucleotides match TRBD1. Per the germline V gene, CDR1 is SGHKS and CDR2 is YYEKEE (reference sequence). The CDR3 loop spans 14 amino acids. V lost 4 bases and J lost 5; bases outside the gene matches: 4. The CDR3, as DNA: TGTGCCAGCAGCACCGGGACAGGGGTAGATACGCAGTATTTT. Protein sequence: CASSTGTGVDTQYF.

This chain connects TRBV5-6 to TRBJ2-3; no firm D call. Germline CDR1 is SGHDT and CDR2 is YYEEEE. The CDR3 sequence is 13 residues long. V lost 6 bases and J 1 base, leaving 9 bases between the germline ends. The CDR3 region has the DNA TGTGCCAGCAACTTCGGACGCACAGATACGCAGTATTTT. Residues: CASNFGRTDTQYF.

This clonotype has more than one count but fewer than ten. V usage is TRBV24-1 and J usage is TRBJ2-1; 8 bases align to TRBD2. Unmatched junction bases numbered 1, after V lost 6 bases and J lost 1 base. The CDR3 runs 14 residues. Germline assignment: CDR1 KGHDR and CDR2 SFDVKD. The DNA of the CDR3 is TGTGCCACCAGTAGCGGGAGTTCCTACAATGAGCAGTTCTTC. This encodes CATSSGSSYNEQFF.

Written as DNA, the CDR3 is TGTGCCAGCAGCTCGGGGGGAGGGCCCGGGTACAATGAGCAGTTCTTC. Translating gives CASSSGGGPGYNEQFF. The chain carries TRBV6-4 and TRBJ2-1; 7 bases align to TRBD2. Germline CDR1 and CDR2: MRHNA and SNTAGT. The CDR3 has 16 amino acids. Trimming cost V 6 bases and J 4 bases; bases outside gene matches: 12.

This clonotype came up many times. The chain has TRBV7-3 and TRBJ2-3; 7 bases are shared with TRBD1. The CDR3 contains 16 residues. The J segment lost 0 bases and the V segment lost 5 bases, leaving 8 bases of the junction unmatched. Germline-derived CDR1 and CDR2 are SGHTA and FQGTGA. This CDR3 is CASSERTGSSTDTQYF. The DNA for the CDR3 is TGTGCCAGCAGCGAAAGGACAGGATCTAGCACAGATACGCAGTATTTT.

The chain has TRBV2 and TRBJ2-7; D is unclear. Germline V gene lookup returns CDR1 SNHLY and CDR2 FYNNEI. This CDR3 spans 15 amino acids. Trimming stripped 3 bases from V and 1 base from J, with 13 bases between. The CDR3 loop is CASSEGSVLSYEQYF. The CDR3 region has the DNA TGTGCCAGCAGTGAGGGGTCCGTTTTGTCCTACGAGCAGTACTTC.

This chain connects TRBV7-8 to TRBJ1-5; 7 bases are shared with TRBD1. V lost 5 bases to trimming and J lost 2 bases; unmatched junction nucleotides: 6. Germline CDR1 and CDR2: SGHVS and FQNEAQ. The CDR3 extends over 15 amino acids. The CDR3, as DNA: TGTGCCAGCAGCCCCCCAGGGGGAGGCAATCAGCCCCAGCATTTT. As protein: CASSPPGGGNQPQHF.

The sample holds many counts of this clonotype. The CDR3 sequence is CASSSRRDTEAFF. In DNA, the CDR3 is TGTGCCAGCAGTTCCAGACGGGACACTGAAGCTTTCTTT. The chain couples TRBV12-3 or TRBV12-4 to TRBJ1-1; D unresolved. V was pared by 4 bases and J by 3 bases, with 9 bases between. This CDR3 region has 13 residues.

The chain has TRBV5-4 and TRBJ2-3; possibly TRBD2 for D (7 bases). Germline V lookup: CDR1 SGHNT, CDR2 YYREEE (reference sequence). The germline V and J ends were trimmed by 4 bases and 2 bases, with 23 bases remaining between them. This CDR3 is 18 amino acids long. The CDR3 DNA sequence: TGTGCCAGCAGCCGTGGGGGGGCGAGGACCCCATTCACAGATACGCAGTATTTT. Translation gives CASSRGGARTPFTDTQYF.